Listed here are 32 T cell receptor beta chains from one sample, sequenced in a study of CD8 T cells in Susac syndrome. Random hexamers were used to reverse transcribe 0.5 to 1 ug of RNA. TCRdb fed the immunoSEQ multiplex PCR reads into MiXCR, producing one record per CDR3 protein. The sample records about 170,000 distinct CDR3 sequences, roughly 95% being singletons. Sequences were obtained from CD4+ T cells from PBMCs. The source is a human donor with Susac syndrome.

The rearrangement uses TRBV7-9 and TRBJ2-3, with D perhaps TRBD1 (6 bases). The V and J ends lost 4 bases and 10 bases respectively, with 12 bases between them. Germline V gene data show CDR1 as SEHNR and CDR2 as FQNEAQ (reference sequence). The CDR3 runs 12 residues. As DNA, the CDR3 is TGTGCCAGCAGCTGGCAGGGGCCAGCGCAGTATTTT. It yields the protein CASSWQGPAQYF.

The chain employs TRBV5-5 and TRBJ2-1; D remains unclear. The CDR3 totals 15 residues. Per germline, CDR1 SGHKS and CDR2 YYEKEE (reference sequence). Trimming shortened V by 1 base and J by 1 base, and 9 bases separated the two germline ends. The CDR3: CASSLTGQSYNEQFF. CDR3 nucleotides: TGTGCCAGCAGCTTGACCGGGCAATCCTACAATGAGCAGTTCTTC. Filled out from reference TRBV5-5 and TRBJ2-1, the complete variable domain reads DAGVTQSPTHLIKTRGQQVTLRCSPISGHKSVSWYQQVLGQGPQFIFQYYEKEERGRGNFPDRFSARQFPNYSSELNVNALLLGDSALYLCASSLTGQSYNEQFFGPGTRLTVL.

This sequence joins TRBV24-1 and TRBJ1-5; D uncertain. Trimming stripped 5 bases from V and 3 bases from J, with 7 bases between. CDR3 length: 13 residues. The germline gives CDR1 KGHDR, CDR2 SFDVKD. CDR3: CATSGGYNQPQHF. CDR3 sequence (DNA): TGTGCCACCAGTGGTGGCTACAATCAGCCCCAGCATTTT.

This sequence joins TRBV5-1 and TRBJ2-1, with D perhaps matching TRBD1 (6 bases). V lost 7 bases, J lost 6 bases, and 20 bases lay in between. Germline-derived CDR1 and CDR2 are SGHRS and YFSETQ. This CDR3 comprises 15 residues. The CDR3 region is CASGLGAGDVNEQFF. CDR3 in DNA: TGCGCCAGCGGACTCGGGGCAGGGGATGTCAATGAGCAGTTCTTC.

The V call is TRBV19, the J call TRBJ2-7; 10 bases map to TRBD2. The CDR3 spans 18 residues. Germline V gives CDR1 LNHDA, CDR2 SQIVND (reference sequence). The J segment lost 2 bases and the V segment lost 5 bases, leaving 15 bases of the junction unmatched. The CDR3 loop is CASSPTRSGRTITYEQYF. In DNA, the CDR3 is TGTGCCAGTAGTCCAACCCGTAGCGGGAGGACCATAACCTACGAGCAGTACTTC. Using reference TRBV19 and TRBJ2-7 for the parts outside the CDR3, the full variable domain is DGGITQSPKYLFRKEGQNVTLSCEQNLNHDAMYWYRQDPGQGLRLIYYSQIVNDFQKGDIAEGYSVSREKKESFPLTVTSAQKNPTAFYLCASSPTRSGRTITYEQYFGPGTRLTVT.

This chain links TRBV27 with TRBJ2-7, with D possibly matching TRBD1 (8 bases). Trimming took off 5 bases at V and 2 bases at J, with 13 bases between the two ends. Germline CDR1 MNHEY, CDR2 SMNVEV (reference sequence). The CDR3 runs to 14 residues. CDR3 coding DNA: TGTGCCAGCAGTACAACAGGGGGGGCCTACGAGCAGTACTTC. Residues: CASSTTGGAYEQYF.

For the CDR3, the DNA is TGTGCCTGGAGTGCCCGGGGCGGGAGGTTCTACAATGAGCAGTTCTTC. Protein sequence: CAWSARGGRFYNEQFF. The rearrangement joins TRBV30 to TRBJ2-1; 8 bases are shared with TRBD2. CDR3 size: 16 residues. V was pared by 1 base and J by 3 bases, with 8 bases of the junction left unmatched. Germline V CDR1 and CDR2: GTSNPN, SVGIG (reference sequence).

This rearrangement joins TRBV5-4 to TRBJ2-5; D might be TRBD2 (6 bases). V lost 1 base and J 4 bases, leaving 8 bases between the germline ends. CDR3 size: 13 residues. CDR1 and CDR2 (germline): SGHNT, YYREEE (reference sequence). The CDR3 nucleotides are TGTGCCAGCAGCTTGATTAGCGGAGAGACCCAGTACTTC. Translation: CASSLISGETQYF.

This rearrangement joins TRBV29-1 to TRBJ2-1; 14 nucleotides agree with TRBD2. The CDR3 consists of 15 residues. Trimming removed 2 bases from V and 15 bases from J; junction bases left unmatched: 12. CDR1 SQVTM and CDR2 ANQGSEA come from the germline V gene. In nucleotides, the CDR3 is TGCAGCGTTGAAAGGGAGGCAGGGACTAGCGGGGGCAGGTTCTTC. Translated, it gives CSVEREAGTSGGRFF.

V and J are TRBV30 and TRBJ2-7; 9 bases align to TRBD1. The CDR3 extends over 15 amino acids. From germline, CDR1 is GTSNPN and CDR2 SVGIG (reference sequence). The ends lost 0 bases at V and 0 bases at J; junction bases unmatched: 3. The CDR3 is CAWSVPGQGSYEQYF. CDR3 sequence (DNA): TGTGCCTGGAGTGTTCCGGGACAGGGCTCCTACGAGCAGTACTTC.

The chain couples TRBV20-1 to TRBJ2-3; possibly TRBD1 for D (5 bases). Germline CDR1 DFQATT, CDR2 SNEGSKA (reference sequence). V was pared by 5 bases and J by 6 bases, with 15 bases between. This CDR3 spans 13 amino acids. This CDR3 reads CSAPAPPGDTQYF. CDR3 DNA sequence: TGCAGTGCTCCAGCCCCCCCAGGGGATACGCAGTATTTT.

The chain links TRBV29-1 to TRBJ1-5; D is unresolved. Per the germline V gene, CDR1 is SQVTM and CDR2 is ANQGSEA. Trimming stripped 4 bases from V and 4 bases from J, with 8 bases between. The CDR3 runs to 12 residues. CDR3 protein: CSVGGRNQPQHF. CDR3 coding DNA: TGCAGCGTTGGTGGGAGAAATCAGCCCCAGCATTTT.

In DNA, the CDR3 is TGCAGCGCCGGACAGGGGTTAGGGGAGACCCAGTACTTC. Its protein product is CSAGQGLGETQYF. The chain recombines TRBV29-1 with TRBJ2-5; 9 bases align to TRBD1. Germline-derived CDR1 and CDR2 are SQVTM and ANQGSEA. The CDR3 loop spans 13 amino acids. The V gene end was trimmed by 7 bases and the J gene end by 5 bases; junction bases not matched to a gene: 8.

The chain couples TRBV28 to TRBJ2-5; TRBD2 matches at 10 bases. V gave up 3 bases and J gave up 5 bases; unmatched junction bases: 12. Germline V gives CDR1 MDHEN, CDR2 SYDVKM. This CDR3 comprises 17 residues. The CDR3 DNA follows: TGTGCCAGCAGTTTTTCCGGACTAGCGGAGAGGGGGGAGACCCAGTACTTC. As protein: CASSFSGLAERGETQYF.

CDR3 in amino acids: CASRPIRDRGYPGANVLTF. The CDR3 DNA reads TGTGCCAGCAGACCCATCCGGGACAGGGGGTATCCTGGGGCCAACGTCCTGACTTTC. This sequence joins TRBV11-2 and TRBJ2-6; 11 bases line up with TRBD1. J was trimmed by 2 bases and V by 6 bases; bases with no gene match: 12. Germline V lookup: CDR1 SGHAT, CDR2 FQNNGV. The CDR3 covers 19 residues.

The chain links TRBV5-4 to TRBJ2-3, with 8 bases that match TRBD1. CDR3 length: 16 amino acids. Trimming removed 4 bases from V and 6 bases from J; junction bases left unmatched: 13. Germline assignment: CDR1 SGHNT and CDR2 YYREEE (reference sequence). The CDR3 DNA is TGTGCCAGCAGCCTTGACAGGGGTAGGGGCATGGATACGCAGTATTTT. Amino acid sequence: CASSLDRGRGMDTQYF.

This clonotype is a singleton in its sample. Here the CDR3 reads CASSYDRVQETQYF. The CDR3, as DNA: TGTGCCAGCAGTTACGACAGGGTACAAGAGACCCAGTACTTC. V and J are TRBV6-5 and TRBJ2-5; 7 bases align to TRBD1. This CDR3 spans 14 amino acids. Trimming cost V 2 bases and J 2 bases; bases outside gene matches: 2. Per germline, CDR1 MNHEY and CDR2 SVGAGI.

This clonotype occurred once. V is TRBV28 and J is TRBJ2-7; D may match TRBD1 or TRBD2 (5 bases each). Looked up from germline, CDR1 is MDHEN and CDR2 is SYDVKM. This CDR3 region has 14 residues. Between the trimmed V and J ends, which lost 1 base and 3 bases, there was a span of 10 bases. As DNA, the CDR3 is TGTGCCAGCAGTTTATATAGGGGAGTCTACGAGCAGTACTTC. As protein: CASSLYRGVYEQYF.

This chain uses TRBV12-3 or TRBV12-4 with TRBJ2-1, with 13 bases fitting TRBD2. The CDR3 length is 18 residues. V dropped 4 bases and J dropped 4; count of bases not matched to a gene: 10. The DNA for the CDR3 is TGTGCCAGCAGTTCCCAGCCACTAGCGGGAGGGTCATACAATGAGCAGTTCTTC. This gives the protein CASSSQPLAGGSYNEQFF.

This rearrangement joins TRBV11-2 to TRBJ2-4; 7 bases line up with TRBD2. The CDR3 totals 15 residues. Germline V lookup: CDR1 SGHAT, CDR2 FQNNGV. Trimming at V came to 4 bases and at J to 8 bases, leaving 11 bases not matched to a gene. The CDR3 protein is CASSSGTVREDIQYF. The CDR3 DNA is TGTGCCAGCAGCTCCGGGACCGTACGGGAGGACATTCAGTACTTC.

This clonotype was seen a few times. J is TRBJ2-5 and V is TRBV5-1; D unclear. The ends were cut back, 3 bases at V and 5 bases at J, with 11 bases in the middle. This CDR3 has 13 amino acids. Germline CDR1 SGHRS, CDR2 YFSETQ. Here the CDR3 reads CASSSTSEETQYF. The CDR3 bases are TGCGCCAGCAGCTCGACGAGTGAGGAGACCCAGTACTTC.

This chain uses TRBV29-1 with TRBJ2-7; D possibly corresponds to TRBD1 (6 bases). The CDR3 runs 13 residues. The V and J ends lost 5 bases and 1 base respectively, with 12 bases between them. Germline V gene lookup returns CDR1 SQVTM and CDR2 ANQGSEA. The CDR3 sequence is CSVSQGRSYEQYF. CDR3 coding DNA: TGCAGCGTTAGCCAGGGGAGATCCTACGAGCAGTACTTC.

This clonotype appeared a single time. V usage is TRBV7-2 and J usage is TRBJ2-5; 8 nucleotides line up with TRBD1. CDR1 is SGHTA, CDR2 FQGNSA, per germline. J was trimmed by 4 bases and V by 3 bases; bases with no gene match: 7. The CDR3 extends over 15 amino acids. CDR3 in DNA: TGTGCCAGCAGCTTTCAAACAGGGGGAAGAGAGACCCAGTACTTC. Amino acid sequence: CASSFQTGGRETQYF.

The chain combines TRBV7-6 with TRBJ1-1; 10 nucleotides match TRBD1. CDR3 length: 14 residues. V lost 4 bases to trimming and J lost 4 bases; unmatched junction nucleotides: 3. CDR1 and CDR2 (germline): SGHVS, FNYEAQ. CDR3 amino acids: CASSSDRGTTEAFF. CDR3 bases: TGTGCCAGCAGCTCGGACAGGGGGACCACTGAAGCTTTCTTT.

The chain joins TRBV6-5 to TRBJ2-1, with a weak D call TRBD2 (5 bases). Between the trimmed V and J ends, which lost 6 bases and 8 bases, there was a span of 14 bases. CDR1 and CDR2 (germline): MNHEY, SVGAGI. The CDR3 extends over 13 amino acids. CDR3 coding DNA: TGTGCCAGCAGCCTTAAAGGGAGTTATGAGCAGTTCTTC. This encodes CASSLKGSYEQFF.

The chain joins TRBV25-1 to TRBJ1-6, with D unresolved. This CDR3 has 14 residues. V was clipped by 4 bases and J by 7 bases, with 11 bases between them. Germline CDR1 reads MGHDK; CDR2 reads SYGVNS. The CDR3 bases are TGTGCCAGCAGTGGGGTTGGGCAGAATTCACCCCTCCACTTT. Translating it yields CASSGVGQNSPLHF. Variable domain in full (rest from reference TRBV25-1 and TRBJ1-6): EADIYQTPRYLVIGTGKKITLECSQTMGHDKMYWYQQDPGMELHLIHYSYGVNSTEKGDLSSESTVSRIRTEHFPLTLESARPSHTSQYLCASSGVGQNSPLHFGNGTRLTVT.

This chain uses TRBV5-4 with TRBJ2-6; the D is unclear. Trimming stripped 1 base from V and 3 bases from J, with 5 bases between. Germline values: CDR1 SGHNT, CDR2 YYREEE (reference sequence). This CDR3 spans 14 amino acids. The CDR3 DNA sequence: TGTGCCAGCAGCTTGAGGGTTGGGGCCAACGTCCTGACTTTC. Amino acid sequence: CASSLRVGANVLTF.

The chain combines TRBV24-1 with TRBJ1-1; weak D call: TRBD1 (5 bases). V lost 7 bases, J lost 7 bases, and 15 bases lay in between. The CDR3 loop spans 13 amino acids. The V gene's germline CDR1 is KGHDR and CDR2 SFDVKD. Here the CDR3 reads CATRGEGVDEAFF. CDR3 sequence (DNA): TGTGCCACCAGGGGGGAAGGGGTTGATGAAGCTTTCTTT.

The chain combines TRBV5-1 with TRBJ2-5; D call uncertain. This CDR3 comprises 14 residues. V lost 1 base and J 0 bases, leaving 7 bases between the germline ends. Germline CDR1 and CDR2: SGHRS and YFSETQ. The CDR3 DNA reads as TGCGCCAGCAGCTTGCGGACGGACCAAGAGACCCAGTACTTC. This gives the protein CASSLRTDQETQYF.

This chain links TRBV15 with TRBJ1-2; D perhaps matches TRBD1 (6 bases). The V gene lost 2 bases and the J gene lost 6 bases, with 10 bases spanning the gap. The CDR3 consists of 13 residues. CDR1 and CDR2 (germline): LNHNV, YYDKDF (reference sequence). CDR3 DNA: TGTGCCACCAGCAGACACAGGGATGATGGCTACACCTTC. Its protein is CATSRHRDDGYTF.

The chain joins TRBV5-4 to TRBJ1-6; possibly TRBD1 for D (6 bases). V was pared by 4 bases and J by 5 bases, with 22 bases between. The V gene's germline CDR1 is SGHNT and CDR2 YYREEE (reference sequence). The length of the CDR3 is 18 residues. CDR3 in amino acids: CASSPEPSWGPNNSPLHF. The CDR3 DNA reads TGTGCCAGCAGCCCTGAGCCCTCCTGGGGGCCTAATAATTCACCCCTCCACTTT.

The rearrangement uses TRBV3-1 and TRBJ2-5; D not resolved. The germline V gene has CDR1 LGHDT and CDR2 YNNKEL (reference sequence). V lost 0 bases to trimming and J lost 5 bases, with 13 bases between them. The CDR3 has 15 residues. CDR3 nucleotides: TGTGCCAGCAGCCAAGAAATCATCCGGATGGAGACCCAGTACTTC. Encoded protein: CASSQEIIRMETQYF.